The T cell receptor (beta chain) described here comes from a study of vaccination effects on CD4 cells after COVID-19. Points from the study as a whole: Clonal contraction was marked in infection- and vaccine-induced clones late after vaccination.

Sequencing followed a ViraFEST assay step that expanded antigen-specific CD4+ T cells with viral peptide pools. It was after around eleven days of culture that CD4+ T cells were isolated. Of the BNT162b2 and mRNA-1273 vaccines, participants received two doses of one or the other. The authors replaced half the medium with IL-2 medium on days 3 and 7. J was trimmed by 7 bases and V by 0 bases; bases with no gene match: 5. The CDR3 spans 15 residues. Germline V gene data show CDR1 as LGHNA and CDR2 as YSLEER. Turning to this clone: Its antigen remains unknown.

Produced via immunoSEQ multiplex PCR; TCRdb's table is partial and in-frame only. Of about 80,000 clones detected, roughly 80% appear once; the ten largest clones hold around 1.1%. This specimen consisted of CD4+ T cells from PBMCs cultured with HCoV-OC43 spike peptides, obtained after COVID-19 vaccination. Subset described: HCoV-OC43 spike overlapping peptide pool stimulation. The receptor's source is a human donor who received a COVID-19 vaccine. The rearrangement joins TRBV4-3 to TRBJ2-1, with 8 bases identical to TRBD1. For the CDR3, the DNA is TGCGCCAGCAGCCAAGATCGGACAGGGCTTAATGAGCAGTTCTTC. This gives the protein CASSQDRTGLNEQFF.